Sequencing of this T cell receptor (beta chain) was carried out in a study of cytomegalovirus exposure and HLA in healthy donors. Worth noting for this clone: Its matching antigen is unknown.

V shed 3 bases and J shed 4 bases, with 16 bases lying between them. In germline, CDR1 is MDHEN, CDR2 SYDVKM. The CDR3 is made up of 16 amino acids. Findings and caveats of the study: Researchers reportedly found TCR beta sequences accurately predicted most subjects' HLA-A and HLA-B alleles. Compared with the approximately 680-donor mean, an Asian-associated ancestry cluster reportedly had fewer N-insertions, according to a later analysis. Across donors, presence/absence analyses took sequencing depth to be roughly uniform. For most TCR sequences rarity was the rule, although some public TCRs occurred in many donors.

PCR amplification relied on 60 Vbeta primers (plus 13 Jbeta primers). The protocol was immunoSEQ multiplex PCR, while the TCRdb copy is restricted to in-frame clones and leaves out a portion. This table holds roughly 180,000 clones, less than 90% found once. Source material: PBMCs. The receptor was derived from a boy aged 5-17 years in good health and CMV-seronegative. The J gene is TRBJ1-3, the V gene TRBV28; D may be TRBD1 (6 bases). CDR3 nucleotide sequence: TGTGCCAGCAGTTTGCTCAGGGGATCGGGAGGAAACACCATATATTTT. Translated: CASSLLRGSGGNTIYF.